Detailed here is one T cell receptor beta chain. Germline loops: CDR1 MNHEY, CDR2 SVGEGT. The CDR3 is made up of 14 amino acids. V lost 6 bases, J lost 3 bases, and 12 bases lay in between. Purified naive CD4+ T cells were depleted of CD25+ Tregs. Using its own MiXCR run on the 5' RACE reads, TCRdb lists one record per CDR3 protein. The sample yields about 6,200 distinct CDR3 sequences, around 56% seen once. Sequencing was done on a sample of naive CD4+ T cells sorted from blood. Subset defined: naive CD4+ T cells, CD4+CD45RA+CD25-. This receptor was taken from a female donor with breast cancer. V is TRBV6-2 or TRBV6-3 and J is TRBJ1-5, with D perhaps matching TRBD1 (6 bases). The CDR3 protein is CASSEGQINQPQHF. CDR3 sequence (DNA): TGTGCCAGCAGCGAAGGACAGATCAATCAGCCCCAGCATTTT.